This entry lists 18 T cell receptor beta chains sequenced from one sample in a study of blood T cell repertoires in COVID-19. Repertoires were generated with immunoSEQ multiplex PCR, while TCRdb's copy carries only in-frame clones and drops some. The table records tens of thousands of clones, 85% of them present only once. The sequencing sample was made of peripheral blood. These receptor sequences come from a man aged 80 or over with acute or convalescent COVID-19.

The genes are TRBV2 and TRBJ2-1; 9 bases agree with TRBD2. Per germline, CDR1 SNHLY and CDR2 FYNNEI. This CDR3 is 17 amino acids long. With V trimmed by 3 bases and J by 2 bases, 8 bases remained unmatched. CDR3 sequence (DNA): TGTGCCAGCAGTGAGTTAGCGGGAGAGGTCCCCTACAATGAGCAGTTCTTC. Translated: CASSELAGEVPYNEQFF.

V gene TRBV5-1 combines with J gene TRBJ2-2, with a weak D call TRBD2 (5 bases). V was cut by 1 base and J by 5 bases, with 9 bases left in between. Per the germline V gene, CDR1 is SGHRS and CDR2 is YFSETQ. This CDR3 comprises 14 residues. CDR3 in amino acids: CASSLSGTTGELFF. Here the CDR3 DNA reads TGCGCCAGCAGCTTGTCGGGAACGACCGGGGAGCTGTTTTTT.

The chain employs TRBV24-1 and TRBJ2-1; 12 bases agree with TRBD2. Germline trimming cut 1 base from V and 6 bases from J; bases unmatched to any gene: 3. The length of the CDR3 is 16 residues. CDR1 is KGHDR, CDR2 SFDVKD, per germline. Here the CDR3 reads CATSDFETSGSNEQFF. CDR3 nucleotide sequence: TGTGCCACCAGTGATTTCGAGACTAGCGGGAGCAATGAGCAGTTCTTC.

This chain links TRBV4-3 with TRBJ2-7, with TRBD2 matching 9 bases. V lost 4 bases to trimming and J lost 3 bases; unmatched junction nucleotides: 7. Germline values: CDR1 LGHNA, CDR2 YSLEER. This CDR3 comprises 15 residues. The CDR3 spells CASSRSTSGIYEQYF. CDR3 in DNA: TGCGCCAGCAGCCGGTCGACTAGCGGAATCTACGAGCAGTACTTC.

As DNA, the CDR3 is TGTGCCAGCAGTTACTCGGCAGGTTCAGGTGACACTGAAGCTTTCTTT. Translation gives CASSYSAGSGDTEAFF. V is TRBV6-5 and J is TRBJ1-1, with D uncertain. Trimming removed 0 bases at V and 3 bases at J, with 14 bases between. Germline V gene lookup returns CDR1 MNHEY and CDR2 SVGAGI. The CDR3 totals 16 residues.

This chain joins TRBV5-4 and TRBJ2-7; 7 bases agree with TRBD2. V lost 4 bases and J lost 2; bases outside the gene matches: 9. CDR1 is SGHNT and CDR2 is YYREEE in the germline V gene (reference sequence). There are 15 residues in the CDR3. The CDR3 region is CASSPGLGRTYEQYF. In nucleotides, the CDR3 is TGTGCCAGCAGCCCCGGACTAGGGAGGACCTACGAGCAGTACTTC.

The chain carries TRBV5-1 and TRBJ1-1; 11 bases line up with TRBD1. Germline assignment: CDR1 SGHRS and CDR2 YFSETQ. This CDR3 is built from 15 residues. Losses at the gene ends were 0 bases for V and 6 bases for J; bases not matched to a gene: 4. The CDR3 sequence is CASSLEDRGRAEAFF. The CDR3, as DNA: TGCGCCAGCAGCTTGGAGGACAGGGGGCGGGCTGAAGCTTTCTTT.

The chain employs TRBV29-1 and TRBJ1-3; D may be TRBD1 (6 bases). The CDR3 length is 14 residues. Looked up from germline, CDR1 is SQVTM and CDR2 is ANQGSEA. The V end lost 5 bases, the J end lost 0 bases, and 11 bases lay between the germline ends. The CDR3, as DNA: TGCAGCGTTACAGGGAAGAGCTCTGGAAACACCATATATTTT. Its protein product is CSVTGKSSGNTIYF.

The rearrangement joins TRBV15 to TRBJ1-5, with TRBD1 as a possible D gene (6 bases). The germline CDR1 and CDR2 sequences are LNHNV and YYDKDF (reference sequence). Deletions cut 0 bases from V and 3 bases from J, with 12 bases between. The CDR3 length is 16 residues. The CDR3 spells CATSREAGAFNQPQHF. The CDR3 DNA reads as TGTGCCACCAGCAGAGAGGCAGGGGCTTTCAATCAGCCCCAGCATTTT.

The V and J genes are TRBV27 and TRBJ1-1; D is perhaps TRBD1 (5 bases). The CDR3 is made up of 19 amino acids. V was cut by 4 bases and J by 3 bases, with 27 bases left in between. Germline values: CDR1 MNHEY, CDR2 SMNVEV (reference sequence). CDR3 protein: CASSSTRGDSGIRDTEAFF. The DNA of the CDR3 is TGTGCCAGCAGTTCCACTCGCGGTGACAGCGGGATTAGGGACACTGAAGCTTTCTTT.

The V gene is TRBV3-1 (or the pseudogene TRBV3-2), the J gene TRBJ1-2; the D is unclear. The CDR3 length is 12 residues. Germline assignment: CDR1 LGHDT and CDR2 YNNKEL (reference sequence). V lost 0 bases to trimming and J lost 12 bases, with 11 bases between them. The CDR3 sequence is CASSQDQVFHTF. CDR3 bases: TGTGCCAGCAGCCAAGATCAGGTGTTCCACACCTTC.

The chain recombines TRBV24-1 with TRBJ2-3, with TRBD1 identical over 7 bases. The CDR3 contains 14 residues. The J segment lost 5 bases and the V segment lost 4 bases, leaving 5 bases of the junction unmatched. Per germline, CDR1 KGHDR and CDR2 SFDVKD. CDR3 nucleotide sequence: TGTGCCACCAGTGAAAGGGGGCAGATAGATACGCAGTATTTT. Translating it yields CATSERGQIDTQYF.

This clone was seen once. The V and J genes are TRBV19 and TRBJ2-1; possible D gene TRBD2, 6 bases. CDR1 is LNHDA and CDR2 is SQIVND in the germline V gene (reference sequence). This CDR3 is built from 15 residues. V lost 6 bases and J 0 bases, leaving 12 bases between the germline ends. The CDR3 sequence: CASRTRGGSYNEQFF. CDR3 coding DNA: TGTGCCAGTAGGACTAGGGGAGGCTCCTACAATGAGCAGTTCTTC.

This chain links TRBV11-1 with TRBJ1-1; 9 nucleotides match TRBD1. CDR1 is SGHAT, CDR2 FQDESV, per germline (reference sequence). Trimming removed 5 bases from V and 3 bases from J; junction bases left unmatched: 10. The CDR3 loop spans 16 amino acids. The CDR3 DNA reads TGTGCCAGCAGCCGTCCGGGACAGGGCCCGGACACTGAAGCTTTCTTT. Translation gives CASSRPGQGPDTEAFF.

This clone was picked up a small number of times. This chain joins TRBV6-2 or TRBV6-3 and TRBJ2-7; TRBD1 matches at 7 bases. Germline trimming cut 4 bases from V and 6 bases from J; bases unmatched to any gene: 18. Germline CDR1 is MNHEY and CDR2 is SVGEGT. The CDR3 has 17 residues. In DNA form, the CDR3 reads TGTGCCAGCAGTTTCCCCATTATTGGGACAGCTTTAAGCGAGCAGTACTTC. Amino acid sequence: CASSFPIIGTALSEQYF.

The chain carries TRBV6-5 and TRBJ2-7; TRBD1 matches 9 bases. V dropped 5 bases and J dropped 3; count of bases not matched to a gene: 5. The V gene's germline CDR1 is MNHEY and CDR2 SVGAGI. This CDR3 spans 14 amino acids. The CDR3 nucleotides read TGTGCCAGCAGTATTGGACAGGGGAACTACGAGCAGTACTTC. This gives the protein CASSIGQGNYEQYF.

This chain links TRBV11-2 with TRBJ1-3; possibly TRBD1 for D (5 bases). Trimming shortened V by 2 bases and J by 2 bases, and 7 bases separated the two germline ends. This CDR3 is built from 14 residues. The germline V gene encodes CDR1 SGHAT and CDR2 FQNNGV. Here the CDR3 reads CASSLQGAGNTIYF. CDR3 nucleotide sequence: TGTGCCAGCAGCTTACAGGGTGCTGGAAACACCATATATTTT.

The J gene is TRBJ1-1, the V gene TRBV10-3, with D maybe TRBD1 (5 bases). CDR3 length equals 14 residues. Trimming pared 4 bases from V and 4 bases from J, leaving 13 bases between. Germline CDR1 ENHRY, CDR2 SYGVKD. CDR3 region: CAISAGGRGTEAFF. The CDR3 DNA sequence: TGTGCCATCAGTGCGGGGGGTCGGGGCACTGAAGCTTTCTTT.